This T cell receptor (beta chain) was captured in a study of T cells in Graves' hyperthyroidism and ophthalmopathy. Deletions cut 3 bases from V and 11 bases from J, with 17 bases between. The CDR3 is 14 amino acids. The investigators amplified TCR beta CDR3 regions from RNA transcripts. Primed by the HTBI set, a first-round RT-PCR was run on the TCR CDR3. Using its own MiXCR run on the multiplex PCR reads, TCRdb lists one record per CDR3 protein. The sample consists of roughly 710,000 distinct CDR3 sequences, approximately 36% of them appearing once. The sequence derives from a woman in her thirties or forties with Graves' hyperthyroidism. The chain joins TRBV12-3 or TRBV12-4 to TRBJ1-5, with D unresolved. The material sequenced was blood. The CDR3 is CASSFVFRPGAQHF. The CDR3 nucleotides read TGTGCCAGCAGTTTCGTGTTTCGACCCGGGGCCCAGCATTTT.